The rows below give T cell receptor beta chains drawn from one sample of a study of blood T cells in healthy people across ages. TCRdb reprocessed the 5' RACE reads with MiXCR, giving one entry per CDR3 protein. In the table there are hundreds of thousands of distinct CDR3 sequences, more than 45% of which are singletons. Sequencing input: blood. These receptor sequences come from a man at least 80 years old in good health. Both conserved end residues are part of each CDR3. A D gene is named only where the DNA matches it firmly. Only some rows state a clone size, as once, few, many or a class for expanded clones.

>.|TRBJ2-3|.|TRBV6-2/TRBV6-3
CASRRLAFSTDTQYF
TGTGCCAGCAGAAGGCTAGCGTTCAGCACAGATACGCAGTATTTT
>.|TRBJ2-7|.|TRBV12-3/TRBV12-4
CAGSSGPPRSYEQYF
TGTGCCGGCAGTTCCGGACCGCCGCGCTCCTACGAGCAGTACTTC
>.|TRBJ2-4|few|TRBV7-9
CASSLWTGVPNIQYF
TGTGCCAGCAGCTTATGGACGGGGGTACCAAACATTCAGTACTTC
>TRBD2|TRBJ2-7|.|TRBV5-1
CASSFGLAGAVQYF
TGCGCCAGCAGCTTTGGTCTAGCGGGGGCAGTGCAGTACTTC
>.|TRBJ2-1|few|TRBV20-1
CSAIPGHSSWGEQFF
TGCAGTGCCATTCCGGGACATAGTTCTTGGGGTGAGCAGTTCTTC
>.|TRBJ2-5|.|TRBV4-2
CASSQEGEETQYF
TGTGCCAGCAGCCAAGAAGGGGAAGAGACCCAGTACTTC
>TRBD1|TRBJ2-7|.|TRBV19
CASSITPTGPLSYEQYF
TGTGCCAGTAGTATAACCCCGACAGGGCCCCTCTCCTACGAGCAGTACTTC
>.|TRBJ2-1|.|TRBV10-3
CAISETSKEYNEQFF
TGTGCCATCAGTGAGACTAGCAAGGAGTACAATGAGCAGTTCTTC
>TRBD1|TRBJ1-4|.|TRBV5-1
CASSHDRANEKLFF
TGCGCCAGCAGCCATGACAGGGCTAATGAAAAACTGTTTTTT
>.|TRBJ2-7|.|TRBV12-3/TRBV12-4
CAGSVGGSKNEQYF
TGTGCCGGCAGTGTCGGCGGGTCGAAGAACGAGCAGTACTTC
>.|TRBJ2-3|.|TRBV7-3
CASSSLGPTSSHTDTQYF
TGTGCCAGCAGCTCCCTGGGCCCGACTAGTTCCCACACAGATACGCAGTATTTT
>TRBD2|TRBJ2-1|.|TRBV27
CASSSGLAGMYNEQFF
TGTGCCAGCAGTTCGGGACTAGCGGGAATGTACAATGAGCAGTTCTTC
>.|TRBJ1-2|few|TRBV7-2
CASSPATRGGGYTF
TGTGCCAGCAGCCCTGCAACCAGAGGGGGTGGCTACACCTTC
>.|TRBJ2-3|.|TRBV30
CAWSVLGVDTDTQYF
TGTGCCTGGAGTGTATTAGGAGTCGACACAGATACGCAGTATTTT
>.|TRBJ2-5|.|TRBV20-1
CSARSTGDNEQYF
TGCAGTGCTAGATCCACGGGAGACAATGAGCAGTACTTC
>TRBD1|TRBJ1-6|few|TRBV7-2
CASSLTGGSSYNSPLHF
TGTGCCAGCAGCTTGACAGGGGGGAGCTCCTATAATTCACCCCTCCACTTT
>TRBD2|TRBJ2-2|many|TRBV6-5
CASSRTSGANTGELFF
TGTGCCAGCAGTCGGACTAGCGGCGCGAACACCGGGGAGCTGTTTTTT
>TRBD2|TRBJ2-1|.|TRBV6-5
CASSYSGGRYNERFF
TGTGCCAGCAGTTACTCTGGCGGGAGGTACAATGAGCGGTTCTTC
>.|TRBJ2-5|.|TRBV25-1
CASSLFWRGQETQYF
TGTGCCAGCAGTTTATTCTGGCGAGGACAAGAGACCCAGTACTTC
>.|TRBJ1-1|.|TRBV11-1
CASSLWANDDTEAFF
TGTGCCAGCAGCTTATGGGCAAATGACGACACTGAAGCTTTCTTT
>.|TRBJ1-5|.|TRBV12-3/TRBV12-4
CASSLRGANQPQHF
TGTGCCAGCAGTTTACGGGGCGCGAATCAGCCCCAGCATTTT
>TRBD2|TRBJ2-1|.|TRBV20-1
CSAPGLAGGWVRSYNEQFF
TGCAGTGCTCCCGGACTAGCGGGAGGGTGGGTACGCTCCTACAATGAGCAGTTCTTC
>.|TRBJ1-4|.|TRBV30
CACPRAGRDEKLFF
TGTGCCTGCCCCAGGGCAGGGAGAGATGAAAAACTGTTTTTT
>.|TRBJ2-4|.|TRBV12-3/TRBV12-4
CASSPQTGINIQYF
TGTGCCAGCAGCCCGCAGACAGGCATAAACATTCAGTACTTC
>.|TRBJ1-2|.|TRBV6-2/TRBV6-3
CASSDSRDYGYTF
TGTGCCAGCAGTGACAGCAGGGACTATGGCTACACCTTC
>TRBD2|TRBJ2-1|.|TRBV4-2
CASSLSGRGSYNEQFF
TGTGCCAGCAGCCTTAGCGGGAGGGGCTCCTACAATGAGCAGTTCTTC
>.|TRBJ2-7|.|TRBV29-1
CSVEVQAYEQYF
TGCAGCGTTGAGGTCCAAGCCTACGAGCAGTACTTC
>.|TRBJ2-5|few|TRBV5-1
CASSVSHQETQYF
TGCGCCAGCAGTGTGTCTCACCAAGAGACCCAGTACTTC
>.|TRBJ1-1|.|TRBV10-3
CAHAGVNSEAFF
TGTGCCCACGCTGGGGTAAATTCTGAAGCTTTCTTT
>.|TRBJ1-1|.|TRBV4-3
CASSQRVRCEAFF
TGCGCCAGCAGCCAAAGAGTCCGCTGTGAAGCTTTCTTT
>.|TRBJ2-3|.|TRBV9
CASSPGGLKSTDTQYF
TGTGCCAGCAGCCCCGGGGGACTCAAAAGCACAGATACGCAGTATTTT
>TRBD2|TRBJ2-3|.|TRBV15
CATSRAGGGDTQYF
TGTGCCACCAGCAGAGCGGGCGGGGGAGATACGCAGTATTTT
>TRBD1|TRBJ2-6|many|TRBV6-5
CASQTGASGANVLTF
TGTGCCAGCCAGACAGGGGCCTCTGGGGCCAACGTCCTGACTTTC
>.|TRBJ2-6|.|TRBV6-2/TRBV6-3
CASSRTTGTSGANVLTF
TGTGCCAGCAGTCGAACCACAGGTACCTCTGGGGCCAACGTCCTGACTTTC
>.|TRBJ2-7|.|TRBV4-2
CASSQETGAYEQYF
TGTGCCAGCAGCCAAGAGACCGGGGCCTACGAGCAGTACTTC
>.|TRBJ2-1|.|TRBV15
CATSRERNEQFF
TGTGCCACCAGCAGAGAGAGGAATGAGCAGTTCTTC
>TRBD2|TRBJ2-7|.|TRBV15
CATSRAGTSGRWEQYF
TGTGCCACCAGCAGAGCCGGGACTAGCGGGAGGTGGGAGCAGTACTTC
>TRBD1|TRBJ1-3|.|TRBV4-3
CASSQDLVTGLSGNTIYF
TGCGCCAGCAGCCAAGATCTCGTGACAGGGTTATCTGGAAACACCATATATTTT
>.|TRBJ2-5|.|TRBV29-1
CSVLAFRETQYF
TGCAGCGTTTTAGCATTCCGAGAGACCCAGTACTTC
>.|TRBJ2-7|few|TRBV11-1
CASSLIGNQPYEQYF
TGTGCCAGCAGCTTAATCGGGAACCAACCCTACGAGCAGTACTTC